These T cell receptor beta chains were read from a single sample in a study of T cells in localized non-small cell lung cancer. Repertoires were generated with immunoSEQ multiplex PCR, while TCRdb's copy carries only in-frame clones and drops some. Of 70,000 to 100,000 clones in the sample, around 82% were seen once. The sample in question was peripheral blood, obtained before any cancer treatment. The receptors here all came from an older female donor with stage I lung adenocarcinoma. Both conserved end residues are part of each CDR3. The D gene is left open where the match is weak. Not every row has a clone size; where given, it reads once, few, many or a size class.

J: TRBJ1-1; D: TRBD1; size: NA; V: TRBV28; DNA: TGTGCCAGCAGGGGACAGGGGGCGAGGACTGAAGCTTTCTTT; CDR3: CASRGQGARTEAFF
J: TRBJ2-7; D: NA; size: once; V: TRBV30; DNA: TGTGCCTGGAGTGTGGGGACGCCATCGAGTGACGAGCAGTACTTC; CDR3: CAWSVGTPSSDEQYF
J: TRBJ2-2; D: TRBD2; size: NA; V: TRBV7-3; DNA: TGTGCCAGCAGCGAGGGACTAGCGAGTCTCACCGGGGAGCTGTTTTTT; CDR3: CASSEGLASLTGELFF
J: TRBJ2-3; D: NA; size: once; V: TRBV7-9; DNA: TGTGCCAGCAGCTCGAGAGGTTCTCTCCCGGGCACAGATACGCAGTATTTT; CDR3: CASSSRGSLPGTDTQYF
J: TRBJ1-4; D: NA; size: NA; V: TRBV29-1; DNA: TGCAGCGTTCTCGGGCAGGGGCGGGAAAAACTGTTTTTT; CDR3: CSVLGQGREKLFF
J: TRBJ1-1; D: NA; size: NA; V: TRBV7-2; DNA: TGTGCCAGCAGCTTAGTCGGCGGGAACACTGAAGCTTTCTTT; CDR3: CASSLVGGNTEAFF
J: TRBJ1-5; D: NA; size: NA; V: TRBV5-5; DNA: TGTGCCAGCAGCTCAGCGACAGGAAAAGGCAATCAGCCCCAGCATTTT; CDR3: CASSSATGKGNQPQHF
J: TRBJ1-4; D: NA; size: NA; V: TRBV5-1; DNA: TGCGCCAGCAGGCAGGCAACTAATGAAAAACTGTTTTTT; CDR3: CASRQATNEKLFF
J: TRBJ2-3; D: NA; size: NA; V: TRBV2; DNA: TGTGCCAGCAGTCCCACCGGGACTTACACAGATACGCAGTATTTT; CDR3: CASSPTGTYTDTQYF
J: TRBJ2-1; D: TRBD2; size: NA; V: TRBV5-4; DNA: TGTGCCAGCACCGTGGTAGCGGGAGGAATCGGAGGTGAGCAGTTCTTC; CDR3: CASTVVAGGIGGEQFF
J: TRBJ2-1; D: NA; size: NA; V: TRBV4-2; DNA: TGTGCCAGCAGCCAAGAGGAGATGATACCGTTCTTC; CDR3: CASSQEEMIPFF
J: TRBJ1-1; D: NA; size: NA; V: TRBV4-1; DNA: TGCGCCAGCAGCCAACTGCCCCCACAGGGTCTGAACACTGAAGCTTTCTTT; CDR3: CASSQLPPQGLNTEAFF
J: TRBJ1-1; D: NA; size: few; V: TRBV6-6; DNA: TGTGCCAGCAGTTCCGGAGGGAGGGGGGTTACCTCTGAAGCTTTCTTT; CDR3: CASSSGGRGVTSEAFF
J: TRBJ2-7; D: NA; size: once; V: TRBV7-9; DNA: TGTGCCAGCAGCTTAGGTCCGGGGGCGGACGAGCAGTACTTC; CDR3: CASSLGPGADEQYF
J: TRBJ2-1; D: NA; size: NA; V: TRBV5-1; DNA: TGCGCCAGCAGCTCACTACAGGGCAATGAGCAGTTCTTC; CDR3: CASSSLQGNEQFF
J: TRBJ2-7; D: NA; size: once; V: TRBV7-2; DNA: TGTGCCAGCAGCTTTGGCGGGAACAACGAGCAGTACTTC; CDR3: CASSFGGNNEQYF
J: TRBJ2-7; D: NA; size: NA; V: TRBV6-5; DNA: TGTGCCAGCAGTTACTCGATGCTTTACGAGCAGTACTTC; CDR3: CASSYSMLYEQYF
J: TRBJ2-3; D: TRBD2; size: NA; V: TRBV15; DNA: TGTGCCACCAGCAGAGAACTAGCGGGGGTTTCAGATACGCAGTATTTT; CDR3: CATSRELAGVSDTQYF
J: TRBJ1-5; D: NA; size: NA; V: TRBV19; DNA: TGTGCCAGTAGCATACATTGGAGCCGGGACACCGATCAGCCCCAGCATTTT; CDR3: CASSIHWSRDTDQPQHF
J: TRBJ2-7; D: NA; size: NA; V: TRBV5-6; DNA: TGTGCCAGCAACTCGCTCGGACCAGCGGCCTCCTACGAGCAGTACTTC; CDR3: CASNSLGPAASYEQYF
J: TRBJ2-7; D: NA; size: NA; V: TRBV14; DNA: TGTGCCAGCAGCCAAACCGCCGGTTCCTACGAGCAGTACTTC; CDR3: CASSQTAGSYEQYF
J: TRBJ2-7; D: TRBD2; size: NA; V: TRBV6-1; DNA: TGTGCCAGCAGTCCCCGGGGAGGGTATAGCTACGAGCAGTACTTC; CDR3: CASSPRGGYSYEQYF
J: TRBJ2-1; D: NA; size: NA; V: TRBV7-6; DNA: TGTGCCAGCAGCTTAGACGCCCCGGCGTACAATGAGCAGTTCTTC; CDR3: CASSLDAPAYNEQFF
J: TRBJ2-7; D: NA; size: NA; V: TRBV5-4; DNA: TGTGCCAGCAGCGCGGGTCTAGATACTACCGAGCAGTACTTC; CDR3: CASSAGLDTTEQYF
J: TRBJ1-1; D: NA; size: few; V: TRBV2; DNA: TGTGCCAGCAGTGTGCTGAACACTGAAGCTTTCTTT; CDR3: CASSVLNTEAFF
J: TRBJ2-3; D: NA; size: NA; V: TRBV5-4; DNA: TGTGCCAGCAGCCTCAGGGGATTAGCTGCGGGGGCAGATACGCAGTATTTT; CDR3: CASSLRGLAAGADTQYF
J: TRBJ2-5; D: NA; size: NA; V: TRBV5-1; DNA: TGCGCCAGCAGTCTTGGCGACATGCTCGGAGAGACCCAGTACTTC; CDR3: CASSLGDMLGETQYF
J: TRBJ2-3; D: TRBD1; size: NA; V: TRBV18; DNA: TGTGCCAGCTCACCAGCCGGGACAGGGGGTTATACGCAGTATTTT; CDR3: CASSPAGTGGYTQYF
J: TRBJ1-1; D: NA; size: NA; V: TRBV9; DNA: TGTGCCAGCAGCCCAGGCCAGATGAACACTGAAGCTTTCTTT; CDR3: CASSPGQMNTEAFF
J: TRBJ2-7; D: NA; size: NA; V: TRBV30; DNA: TGTGCCTGGAACGGACACTCCTACGAGCAGTACTTC; CDR3: CAWNGHSYEQYF
J: TRBJ2-7; D: NA; size: NA; V: TRBV30; DNA: TGTGCCTGGAGGTGGACCGGGGGCAGGGGCTACGAGCAGTACTTC; CDR3: CAWRWTGGRGYEQYF
J: TRBJ1-2; D: TRBD1; size: NA; V: TRBV5-1; DNA: TGCGCCAGCAGCTACAAGGGACAGGGGGCGTCGTATGGCTACACCTTC; CDR3: CASSYKGQGASYGYTF
J: TRBJ1-2; D: NA; size: NA; V: TRBV11-2; DNA: TGTGCCAGCAGCCTCGACTTTACCTATGGCTACACCTTC; CDR3: CASSLDFTYGYTF
J: TRBJ1-6; D: NA; size: few; V: TRBV6-6; DNA: TGTGCCAGCATTAGGGGGACGGGTAATTCACCCCTCCACTTT; CDR3: CASIRGTGNSPLHF
J: TRBJ2-5; D: NA; size: NA; V: TRBV19; DNA: TGTGCCAGTAGTAAGCGCGGGAATCGGGAAGAGACCCAGTACTTC; CDR3: CASSKRGNREETQYF
J: TRBJ2-7; D: NA; size: NA; V: TRBV7-2; DNA: TGTGCCAGCAGCCTCCAGCCGTCGCAAATCGCCGACGAGCAGTACTTC; CDR3: CASSLQPSQIADEQYF
J: TRBJ2-3; D: TRBD2; size: NA; V: TRBV9; DNA: TGTGCCAGCAGCGTAGAAACAGGGGACGCGAGGGGACTAGCCACAGATACGCAGTATTTT; CDR3: CASSVETGDARGLATDTQYF